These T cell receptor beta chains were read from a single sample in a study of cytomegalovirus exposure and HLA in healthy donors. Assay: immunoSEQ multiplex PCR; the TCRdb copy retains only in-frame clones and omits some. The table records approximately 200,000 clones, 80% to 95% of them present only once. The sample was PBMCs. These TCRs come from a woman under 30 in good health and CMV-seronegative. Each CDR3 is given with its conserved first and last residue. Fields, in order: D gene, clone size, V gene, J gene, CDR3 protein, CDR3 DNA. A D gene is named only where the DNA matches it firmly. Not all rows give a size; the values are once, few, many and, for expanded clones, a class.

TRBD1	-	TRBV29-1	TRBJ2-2	CSVGTANTGELFF	TGCAGCGTGGGGACAGCGAACACCGGGGAGCTGTTTTTT
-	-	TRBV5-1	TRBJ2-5	CASSSVSGQQETQYF	TGCGCCAGCAGCTCCGTCAGCGGGCAACAAGAGACCCAGTACTTC
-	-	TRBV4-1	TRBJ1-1	CASSPRQTMNTEAFF	TGCGCCAGCAGCCCGCGGCAGACCATGAACACTGAAGCTTTCTTT
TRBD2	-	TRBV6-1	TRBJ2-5	CASSFLAAQETQYF	TGTGCCAGCAGTTTCCTAGCGGCCCAAGAGACCCAGTACTTC
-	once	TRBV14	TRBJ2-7	CASSQVGGAVTPAQYF	TGTGCCAGCAGCCAAGTCGGCGGGGCGGTGACCCCGGCGCAGTACTTC
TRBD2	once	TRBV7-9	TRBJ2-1	CASSPGVGLAGREQFF	TGTGCCAGCAGCCCGGGGGTCGGGCTAGCGGGACGGGAGCAGTTCTTC
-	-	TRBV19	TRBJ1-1	CASRPAGSEAFF	TGTGCCAGTAGACCCGCGGGTTCTGAAGCTTTCTTT
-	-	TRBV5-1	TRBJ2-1	CASSQGVAENEQFF	TGCGCCAGCAGCCAAGGAGTCGCCGAGAATGAGCAGTTCTTC
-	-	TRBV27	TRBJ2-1	CASSFRQMGNEQFF	TGTGCCAGCAGTTTCCGACAGATGGGCAATGAGCAGTTCTTC
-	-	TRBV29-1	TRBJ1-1	CSVDNSAAEAFF	TGCAGCGTTGATAACTCAGCAGCGGAAGCTTTCTTT
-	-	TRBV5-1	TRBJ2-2	CASSVEITGELFF	TGCGCCAGCAGCGTAGAGATAACCGGGGAGCTGTTTTTT
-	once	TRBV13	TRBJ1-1	CASSFDRRNTEAFF	TGTGCCAGCAGCTTCGACAGAAGGAACACTGAAGCTTTCTTT
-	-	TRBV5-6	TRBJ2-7	CASSFLGAGEQYF	TGTGCCAGCAGTTTCCTAGGAGCGGGCGAGCAGTACTTC
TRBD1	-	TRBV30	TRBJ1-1	CAWSGTGGIGSEAFF	TGTGCCTGGAGCGGGACAGGGGGCATTGGGTCTGAAGCTTTCTTT
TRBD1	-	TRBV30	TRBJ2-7	CAWNRGLEQYF	TGTGCCTGGAACAGGGGGCTTGAGCAGTACTTC
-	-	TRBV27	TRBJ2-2	CASSYGGPGELFF	TGTGCCAGCAGTTATGGCGGGCCCGGGGAGCTGTTTTTT